This TCR beta chain was retrieved from a study of T cell repertoires in cytomegalovirus infection. The CDR3 loop spans 15 amino acids. Trimming took off 11 bases at V and 5 bases at J, with 21 bases between the two ends. TCRdb redid the calling of the reads with MiXCR, one entry per CDR3 protein. The table includes over 50,000 distinct CDR3 sequences, 20% detected once. Only a few counts were recorded for this clonotype. Its antigen is currently unknown. The chain couples TRBV12-3 or TRBV12-4 to TRBJ1-4; tentative D call: TRBD1 (5 bases). The sequence derives from a human donor in good health (CMV status not recorded). Some clones in this sample may be carry-over from other donors' samples. The sequencing here drew on CD8+ T cells from cultured PBMCs, taken from culture after CMV antigen stimulation. The CDR3 loop reads CAVGGSGPQNEKLFF. The CDR3 region has the DNA TGTGCCGTTGGAGGCTCGGGACCTCAAAATGAAAAACTGTTTTTT.